A single sample gave rise to the 2 T cell receptor beta chains below, sequenced in a study of siplizumab effects on memory and regulatory T cells. Produced via immunoSEQ multiplex PCR; TCRdb's table is partial and in-frame only. Of tens of thousands of clones in the sample, roughly nine tenths were seen once. The sequenced sample was CD8+ T cells sorted from blood. The receptors come from a human donor in good health.

The J gene is TRBJ1-5, the V gene TRBV19, with a tentative D call TRBD1 (5 bases). V was cut by 4 bases and J by 4 bases, with 14 bases left in between. CDR1 LNHDA and CDR2 SQIVND come from the germline V gene (reference sequence). This CDR3 is built from 15 residues. This CDR3 is CASSNTGGWNQPQHF. DNA for the CDR3: TGTGCCAGTAGTAATACAGGAGGGTGGAATCAGCCCCAGCATTTT.

The rearrangement uses TRBV7-9 and TRBJ1-3, with 7 nucleotides matching TRBD1. This CDR3 comprises 17 residues. Trimming at V came to 4 bases and at J to 0 bases, leaving 9 bases not matched to a gene. In germline, CDR1 is SEHNR, CDR2 FQNEAQ (reference sequence). This chain's CDR3 is CASSSGGQLLSGNTIYF. The CDR3 region has the DNA TGTGCCAGCAGCTCGGGGGGACAGCTCCTCTCTGGAAACACCATATATTTT.